These 22 T cell receptor beta chains were all obtained from the same sample, sequenced in a study of T cells expressing NK-cell markers. TCRdb re-called the 5' RACE reads and shows each CDR3 protein once, DNA omitted. Here the sample table reports 500,000 to 600,000 distinct CDR3 sequences. The specimen was blood T cells: a sorted CD56 or NKG2C T cell subset, CD4+ or CD8+ T cells, or bulk PBMC T cells (not recorded which). The receptors derive from a man younger than 30 in good health.

The gene calls are TRBV28 and TRBJ2-1; the TRBD2 assignment by TCRdb is unverifiable without DNA. The CDR3 extends over 18 amino acids. Germline V lookup: CDR1 MDHEN, CDR2 SYDVKM. CDR3 amino acids: CASRSDRTGLASYNEQFF.

The rearrangement links TRBV7-2 to TRBJ2-1; without DNA, the TCRdb call of TRBD2 cannot be checked. Germline assignment: CDR1 SGHTA and CDR2 FQGNSA. This CDR3 spans 16 amino acids. CDR3 in amino acids: CASSLRLAGWDNEQFF.

V and J are TRBV12-3 or TRBV12-4 and TRBJ1-4. This CDR3 region has 18 residues. The CDR3 reads CASSLASPRTGGNEKLFF.

The chain employs TRBV10-3 and TRBJ2-1. The CDR3 is made up of 12 amino acids. CDR1 ENHRY and CDR2 SYGVKD come from the germline V gene. CDR3 sequence reads: CAISGTSNEQFF.

The chain joins TRBV5-6 to TRBJ1-6. The V gene's germline CDR1 is SGHDT and CDR2 YYEEEE. This CDR3 region has 14 residues. CDR3 protein: CASSLGQRIEPLHF.

V usage is TRBV18 and J usage is TRBJ2-5. This CDR3 is 12 amino acids long. Germline CDR1 reads KGHSH; CDR2 reads LQKENI. This chain's CDR3 is CASSPFIETQYF. Full variable domain (missing parts from reference TRBV18 and TRBJ2-5): NAGVMQNPRHLVRRRGQEARLRCSPMKGHSHVYWYRQLPEEGLKFMVYLQKENIIDESGMPKERFSAEFPKEGPSILRIQQVVRGDSAAYFCASSPFIETQYFGPGTRLLVL.

This CDR3 reads CASSYPWEHTGELFF. This sequence joins TRBV6-5 and TRBJ2-2; the TRBD2 assignment by TCRdb is unverifiable without DNA. The CDR3 runs to 15 residues. Germline V CDR1 and CDR2: MNHEY, SVGAGI.

The V call is TRBV5-6, the J call TRBJ2-2; TCRdb gives TRBD1 as the D gene, but with no DNA this cannot be confirmed. CDR1 and CDR2 from the germline V gene are SGHDT and YYEEEE. The CDR3 contains 14 residues. CDR3 loop: CASSFGGVNGELFF.

The chain has TRBV6-2 or TRBV6-3 and TRBJ2-7; TCRdb outputs TRBD2, but without DNA this stays unchecked. CDR1 and CDR2 from the germline V gene are MNHEY and SVGEGT. The CDR3 covers 14 residues. The CDR3 sequence: CASRPEGGSYEQYF.

The genes are TRBV27 and TRBJ2-7; as DNA is missing, the TRBD2 call by TCRdb cannot be tested. The CDR3 extends over 18 amino acids. The V gene's germline CDR1 is MNHEY and CDR2 SMNVEV (reference sequence). CDR3 sequence: CASSGPGTSGRESYEQYF.

The chain joins TRBV4-1 to TRBJ2-5; without DNA, the TCRdb call of TRBD1 cannot be checked. The germline V gene encodes CDR1 MGHRA and CDR2 YSYEKL. This CDR3 region has 16 residues. CDR3 loop: CASSQEQGTYQETQYF.

V usage is TRBV14 and J usage is TRBJ2-1; TCRdb's assignment of TRBD1 cannot be checked, as there is no DNA. Germline CDR1 is SGHDN and CDR2 is FVKESK. The CDR3 loop spans 13 amino acids. The CDR3: CASSQGKGHEQFF.

The V gene is TRBV19, the J gene TRBJ2-7; the D call of TRBD2 rests on TCRdb alone, since no DNA is present to check it. The germline V gene encodes CDR1 LNHDA and CDR2 SQIVND (reference sequence). The CDR3 runs 13 residues. The CDR3 spells CASSSGVVYEQYF.

The genes are TRBV12-3 or TRBV12-4 and TRBJ2-5. This CDR3 spans 14 amino acids. CDR3 sequence: CASSSSTSQETQYF.

This chain connects TRBV5-1 to TRBJ2-1; checking the TCRdb D call of TRBD2 is not possible without DNA. The CDR3 sequence is 15 residues long. CDR1 is SGHRS and CDR2 is YFSETQ in the germline V gene. The CDR3 spells CASSSGLAGDREQFF. The variable domain in full, completed from reference TRBV5-1 and TRBJ2-1, reads KAGVTQTPRYLIKTRGQQVTLSCSPISGHRSVSWYQQTPGQGLQFLFEYFSETQRNKGNFPGRFSGRQFSNSRSEMNVSTLELGDSALYLCASSSGLAGDREQFFGPGTRLTVL.

V is TRBV15 and J is TRBJ2-7; TCRdb returns TRBD2, unconfirmable since there is no DNA. CDR1 and CDR2 from the germline V gene are LNHNV and YYDKDF (reference sequence). This CDR3 contains 16 residues. The CDR3 is CATSREGTSVTYEQYF.

The chain is built from TRBV11-3 and TRBJ2-5. This CDR3 comprises 12 residues. Germline V CDR1 and CDR2: SGHNT, YENEEA. CDR3 in amino acids: CASSFGRGTQYF.

This chain connects TRBV12-3 or TRBV12-4 to TRBJ1-1. The CDR3 covers 21 residues. The CDR3 is CASSLSFRTAAQGRSNTEAFF.

J is TRBJ1-1 and V is TRBV15; TCRdb selects TRBD1, and the lack of DNA leaves this call unchecked. The CDR3 sequence is 16 residues long. Germline loops: CDR1 LNHNV, CDR2 YYDKDF (reference sequence). CDR3 sequence: CATSRRILTGATEAFF.

J is TRBJ2-1 and V is TRBV7-2; as DNA is missing, the TRBD2 call by TCRdb cannot be tested. Germline CDR1 SGHTA, CDR2 FQGNSA. The CDR3 loop spans 17 amino acids. The CDR3 here is CASSPSSGLAVYNEQFF.

The chain uses TRBV20-1 and TRBJ2-7; TCRdb proposes TRBD1, but this gene call is untestable without DNA. CDR1 and CDR2 (germline): DFQATT, SNEGSKA (reference sequence). The length of the CDR3 is 17 residues. The CDR3 sequence is CSAREPPRIGTSHEQYF.

The chain employs TRBV5-1 and TRBJ2-5; TCRdb's D call of TRBD2 is untestable without DNA. The CDR3 totals 14 residues. Germline V gives CDR1 SGHRS, CDR2 YFSETQ. Here the CDR3 reads CASRLAGLQETQYF.